This TCR beta chain was retrieved from a study of blood T cell repertoires in COVID-19. Sequencing was performed with immunoSEQ multiplex PCR; in TCRdb, only in-frame clones are kept and a portion is missing. Among 170,000 or so clones, 83% were seen once, and the ten largest hold 6% to 8.5%. Those enrolled in Seattle joined during active infection and were followed longitudinally afterward. The sequenced sample was peripheral blood. This receptor was taken from a woman in her seventies with COVID-19, enrolled during active disease.

CDR3 region: CASSIGGANEQYF. As DNA, the CDR3 is TGTGCCAGTAGTATTGGGGGCGCCAACGAGCAGTACTTC. The rearrangement joins TRBV19 to TRBJ2-7; TRBD1 might be the D (6 bases). Germline V CDR1 and CDR2: LNHDA, SQIVND (reference sequence). Trimming cost V 3 bases and J 5 bases, with 11 bases left between them. The CDR3 spans 13 residues.